This TCR beta chain was documented in a study of Ad26.COV2.S vaccination and SARS-CoV-2 variants. Study in general: Intramuscular Ad26.COV2.S at 5x10^10 or 1x10^11 viral particles. General study results and limits: Researchers cautioned that TCR breadth and depth analyses may have underestimated total T cell responses. For non-spike TCRs, breadth in vaccine recipients resembled that in placebo recipients.

Points on this clone: Its specificity is unknown.

Repertoires were generated with immunoSEQ multiplex PCR, while TCRdb's copy carries only in-frame clones and drops some. The sample records 300,000 to 350,000 clones, around four fifths being singletons. CDR1 is SGHRS and CDR2 is YFSETQ in the germline V gene. This CDR3 has 15 residues. After removal of 4 bases from V and 6 bases from J, the junction contained 11 bases not matched to a gene. Treatment in this sample: 15 to 20 received Ad26.COV2.S at low or high dose, single or two shots; a few received placebo; per-sample allocation not given. The study sampled participants on day 63 after the first vaccine or placebo injection. Ad26 vector vaccine expressed Wuhan-strain SARS-CoV-2 spike.

The TCR comes from a person aged 18-60 years who received the Ad26.COV2.S COVID-19 vaccine or a placebo. The sample was peripheral blood, taken in a trial of Ad26.COV2.S vaccine versus placebo. The J gene is TRBJ2-3, the V gene TRBV5-1; 7 bases are a match to TRBD2. CDR3 sequence: CASSGGLVLSDTQYF. For the CDR3, the DNA is TGCGCCAGCAGCGGCGGACTAGTATTATCGGATACGCAGTATTTT.